Listed below are T cell receptor beta chains from one sample, sequenced in a study of T-cell reconstitution after alpha-beta-depleted transplantation in children. TCRdb re-called the PCR reads with MiXCR, one entry per CDR3 protein. The table records roughly 310,000 distinct CDR3 sequences, around 25% of them present only once. Sequencing was performed on PBMCs, mostly from graft donor cells, taken 180 days after TCRalphabeta/CD19-depleted stem cell transplant. Every receptor here comes from a male patient between 10 and 17 years old who had a stem cell transplant for acute lymphoblastic leukemia, so the T cells may come from the graft donor. The CDR3 runs from the conserved cysteine through the conserved F or W. Fields, in order: clone size, D gene, V gene, J gene, CDR3 DNA, CDR3 protein. D genes are given only for firm matches. Some rows have no size entry. The others give once, few or many, or a class for an expanded clone.

>few|TRBD1|TRBV10-3|TRBJ2-1
TGTGCCATCAGGGTTAGACAGGGGAGTGGGGTCAATGAGCAGTTCTTC
CAIRVRQGSGVNEQFF
>few|TRBD2|TRBV20-1|TRBJ2-1
TGCAGTGCTCGCGGGAGGGCCAATGAGCAGTTCTTC
CSARGRANEQFF
>NA|NA|TRBV9|TRBJ2-2
TGTGCCAGCAGCACTATTCCCGGGGAGCTGTTTTTT
CASSTIPGELFF
>few|NA|TRBV12-3/TRBV12-4|TRBJ1-2
TGTGCCAGCAGTTTGAGCGGCAGCTATGGCTACACCTTC
CASSLSGSYGYTF
>NA|NA|TRBV5-3|TRBJ1-2
TGTGCCAGAAGCTTCCGCAGAAATCATGGCTACACCTTC
CARSFRRNHGYTF
>few|NA|TRBV12-3/TRBV12-4|TRBJ2-2
TGTGCCAGCAGTTCCCTTCCCGGGATGAGGACCGGGGAGCTGTTTTTT
CASSSLPGMRTGELFF
>NA|NA|TRBV20-1|TRBJ2-6
TGCAGTGCTAGAGTTGGGGGCGCGGTCAACGTCCTGACTTTC
CSARVGGAVNVLTF
>NA|NA|TRBV5-1|TRBJ1-5
TGCGCCAGCGGCTTGCGACGGAGAAAATTAAATCAGCCCCAGCATTTT
CASGLRRRKLNQPQHF
>NA|NA|TRBV3-1|TRBJ2-7
TGTGCCAGTACAGGTTTGGGCGTCGAGCAGTACTTC
CASTGLGVEQYF
>few|TRBD1|TRBV5-6|TRBJ1-2
TGTGCCAGCAGCTTGGCCTTCACTCACAGGGGGCTTCGTGGCTACACCTTC
CASSLAFTHRGLRGYTF
>few|TRBD1|TRBV27|TRBJ2-7
TGTGCCAGCAGTGTCGGACAGGCGGCATACGAGCAGTACTTC
CASSVGQAAYEQYF
>NA|NA|TRBV6-6|TRBJ1-5
TGTGCCAGCAGGCCACAGGGAGGACAGCCCCAGCATTTT
CASRPQGGQPQHF
>NA|TRBD2|TRBV4-1|TRBJ2-5
TGCGCCAGCAGCCAGATCGGTACTAGCGGGAGGGAAGAGACCCAGTACTTC
CASSQIGTSGREETQYF
>NA|NA|TRBV19|TRBJ2-7
TGTGCCAGTAGTATTCAGGGATCCTACGAGCAGTACTTC
CASSIQGSYEQYF
>NA|TRBD1|TRBV20-1|TRBJ1-5
TGCAGTGCTAGAGAGTGGGCAGGGGGAGAAAATCAGCCCCAGCATTTT
CSAREWAGGENQPQHF
>NA|TRBD2|TRBV20-1|TRBJ2-7
TGCAGTGCTAGAGATTTGCCCGGGACTAGCGGCTACGAGCAGTACTTC
CSARDLPGTSGYEQYF
>NA|NA|TRBV29-1|TRBJ1-1
TGCAGCGTTGGACAAATGAACACTGAAGCTTTCTTT
CSVGQMNTEAFF
>NA|TRBD2|TRBV6-5|TRBJ2-3
TGTGCCAGCAGTTACTCGACCTGGGCGGGAGTTGTCGTGGATACGCAGTATTTT
CASSYSTWAGVVVDTQYF
>few|TRBD2|TRBV7-2|TRBJ2-7
TGTGCCAGCAGCCTAGGACTAGCGGGGGCCTCCTACGAGCAGTACTTC
CASSLGLAGASYEQYF
>NA|NA|TRBV7-9|TRBJ2-7
TGTGCCAGCAGCTTATTACACAAATCCTACGAGCAGTACTTC
CASSLLHKSYEQYF
>few|TRBD2|TRBV7-2|TRBJ2-3
TGTGCCAGCAGCTTGGAAAGCGGGAGAAGCACAGATACGCAGTATTTT
CASSLESGRSTDTQYF
>NA|TRBD2|TRBV15|TRBJ2-1
TGTGCCACCAGCAGAGATCCCACTAGACTAGCTACTGAGCAGTTCTTC
CATSRDPTRLATEQFF
>few|NA|TRBV7-8|TRBJ2-2
TGTGCCAGCACGGGTGGAGCCACCGGGGAGCTGTTTTTT
CASTGGATGELFF
>many|NA|TRBV5-1|TRBJ1-5
TGCGCCAGCAGCTTGGGAGGAGAAAATAGCAATCAGCCCCAGCATTTT
CASSLGGENSNQPQHF
>NA|NA|TRBV15|TRBJ2-7
TGTGCCACCAGCAGATCCATTCTAGCACGCAGGCACGAGCAGTACTTC
CATSRSILARRHEQYF
>NA|TRBD1|TRBV27|TRBJ1-1
TGTGCCAGCAGCCACCAGGGACAGGGAAACACTGAAGCTTTCTTT
CASSHQGQGNTEAFF
>NA|NA|TRBV5-1|TRBJ1-1
TGCGCCAGCAAAGGGTTCCCGCTTGGCACTGAAGCTTTCTTT
CASKGFPLGTEAFF
>NA|TRBD2|TRBV24-1|TRBJ2-7
TGTGCCACCAGTGATTTGCAGGTACTAGCGCCAGCCTACGAGCAGTACTTC
CATSDLQVLAPAYEQYF
>NA|NA|TRBV12-3/TRBV12-4|TRBJ1-1
TGTGCCAGCAGCTGGGGTGGGCGGGCTGTGACTGAAGCTTTCTTT
CASSWGGRAVTEAFF
>NA|NA|TRBV7-9|TRBJ1-2
TGTGCCAGCAGCTTAGGACCCAGCCAAAACTATGGCTACACCTTC
CASSLGPSQNYGYTF
>few|TRBD1|TRBV29-1|TRBJ1-1
TGCAGCGCCCAGGGGGGGGGAGGTGAAGCTTTCTTT
CSAQGGGGEAFF
>NA|NA|TRBV4-2|TRBJ1-1
TGTGCCAGCAGCCAAGAGGGGGGGAGTACTGAAGCTTTCTTT
CASSQEGGSTEAFF
>NA|NA|TRBV21-1|TRBJ2-5
TGTGCCAGCAGCAAAGCCGGGGAGACCCAGTACTTC
CASSKAGETQYF
>NA|TRBD2|TRBV5-6|TRBJ2-7
TGTGCCAGCAGCGGACCGGGCGGGAGGCTCTACGAGCAGTACTTC
CASSGPGGRLYEQYF
>NA|NA|TRBV4-1|TRBJ2-1
TGCGCCAGCAGCCATACGGACAATGAGCAGTTCTTC
CASSHTDNEQFF
>NA|TRBD2|TRBV11-2|TRBJ2-1
TGTGCCAGCAGCTTAGATTGGGCGGGAGGTATTGAGCAGTTCTTC
CASSLDWAGGIEQFF
>NA|NA|TRBV5-6|TRBJ2-1
TGTGCCAGCAGCTTTTATACGACGATCTACAATGAGCAGTTCTTC
CASSFYTTIYNEQFF
>many|NA|TRBV5-6|TRBJ1-1
TGTGCCAGCAGCCCTAGCCTGGTCATGAACACTGAAGCTTTCTTT
CASSPSLVMNTEAFF